The entry below gives a single TCR beta chain sequence along with its context. Its antigen target is currently unknown. Per-nucleotide qualities are absent, and no much larger clonotype sits a single base away. The library was built by means of the immunoSEQ multiplex PCR assay. Held by TCRdb, this immuneACCESS table contains in-frame sequences only and omits some clones. Under half of the omission traces to an unresolved V gene where checked; the cause of the rest is unknown. The sample table shows under 15,000 clones, and roughly 88% are seen once. The ten largest make up about 7.7% of the sample. This sample was included in a study of T cell changes during pregnancy in multiple sclerosis (dated by TCRdb to the late 2010s). Looking at the study overall: The study examined how the T cell repertoire changed over the course of pregnancy in women with multiple sclerosis.

V trim: 0 bases; J trim: 2 bases; unmatched bases: 3. CDR1 SGHRS and CDR2 YFSETQ were looked up in the germline V gene. Measured from the cysteine to the phenylalanine, the CDR3 is 15 residues long. The kept DNA is CDR3 alone, 45 bases in frame from the first base. This receptor was obtained from a female donor in good health, enrolled as a control in a pregnancy study. Here the chain combines TRBV5-1 and TRBJ2-7, with TRBD2 matching 9 junction bases. The sample consisted of CD8+ T cells from peripheral blood mononuclear cells, taken in the second trimester of pregnancy. The bases read TGCGCCAGCAGCTTGGGGCGGGAGGGCCCCTACGAGCAGTACTTC. This yields the protein CASSLGREGPYEQYF.